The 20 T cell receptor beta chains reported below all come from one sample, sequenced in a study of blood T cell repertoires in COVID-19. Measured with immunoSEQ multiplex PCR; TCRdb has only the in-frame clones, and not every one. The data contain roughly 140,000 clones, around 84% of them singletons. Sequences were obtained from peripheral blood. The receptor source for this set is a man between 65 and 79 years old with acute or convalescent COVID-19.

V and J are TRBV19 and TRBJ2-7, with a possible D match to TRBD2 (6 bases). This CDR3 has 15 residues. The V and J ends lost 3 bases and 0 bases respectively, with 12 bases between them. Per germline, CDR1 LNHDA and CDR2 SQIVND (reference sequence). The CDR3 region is CASSIGGMGSYEQYF. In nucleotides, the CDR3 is TGTGCCAGTAGTATCGGCGGGATGGGCTCCTACGAGCAGTACTTC.

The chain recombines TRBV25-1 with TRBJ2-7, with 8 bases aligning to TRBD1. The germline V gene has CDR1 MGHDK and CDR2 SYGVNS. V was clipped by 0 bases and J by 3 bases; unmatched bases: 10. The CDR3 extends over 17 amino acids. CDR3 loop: CASSEYPGQGAGYEQYF. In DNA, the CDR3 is TGTGCCAGCAGTGAATATCCGGGGCAGGGGGCCGGCTACGAGCAGTACTTC.

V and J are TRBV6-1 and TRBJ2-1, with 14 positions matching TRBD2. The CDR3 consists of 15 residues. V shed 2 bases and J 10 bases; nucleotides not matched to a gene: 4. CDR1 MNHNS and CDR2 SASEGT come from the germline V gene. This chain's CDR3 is CASSERLAGGREQFF. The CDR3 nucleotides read TGTGCCAGCAGTGAAAGACTAGCGGGGGGGCGGGAGCAGTTCTTC.

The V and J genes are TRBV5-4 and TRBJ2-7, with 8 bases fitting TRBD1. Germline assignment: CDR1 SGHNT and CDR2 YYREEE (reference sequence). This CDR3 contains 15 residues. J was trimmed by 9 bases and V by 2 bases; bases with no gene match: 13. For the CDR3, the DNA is TGTGCCAGCAGCTTAGGACAGGGAAGTTTCGAGCGGCAGTACTTC. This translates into CASSLGQGSFERQYF.

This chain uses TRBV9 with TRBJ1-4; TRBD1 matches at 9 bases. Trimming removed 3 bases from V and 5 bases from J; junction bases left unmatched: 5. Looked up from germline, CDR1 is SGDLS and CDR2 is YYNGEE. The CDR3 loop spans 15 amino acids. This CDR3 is CASSGTGTGNEKLFF. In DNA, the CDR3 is TGTGCCAGCAGCGGAACCGGGACAGGGAATGAAAAACTGTTTTTT.

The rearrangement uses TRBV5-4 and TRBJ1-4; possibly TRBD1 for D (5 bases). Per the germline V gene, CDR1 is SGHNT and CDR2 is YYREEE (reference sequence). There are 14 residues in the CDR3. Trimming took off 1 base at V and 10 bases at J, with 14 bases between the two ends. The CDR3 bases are TGTGCCAGCAGCTTGCAGGGAACCCCCGGAAAACTGTTTTTT. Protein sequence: CASSLQGTPGKLFF.

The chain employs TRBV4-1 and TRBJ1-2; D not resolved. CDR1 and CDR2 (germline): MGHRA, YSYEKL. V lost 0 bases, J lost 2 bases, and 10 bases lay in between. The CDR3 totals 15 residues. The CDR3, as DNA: TGCGCCAGCAGCCAAGAATCGCGGCAGAACTATGGCTACACCTTC. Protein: CASSQESRQNYGYTF.

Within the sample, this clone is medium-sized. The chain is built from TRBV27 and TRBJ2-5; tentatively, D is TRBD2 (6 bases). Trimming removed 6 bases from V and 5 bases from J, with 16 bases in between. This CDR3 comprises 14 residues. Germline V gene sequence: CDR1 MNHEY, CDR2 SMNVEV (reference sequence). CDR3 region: CASRPTVGRETQYF. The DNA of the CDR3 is TGTGCCAGCAGACCGACTGTGGGGAGGGAGACCCAGTACTTC.

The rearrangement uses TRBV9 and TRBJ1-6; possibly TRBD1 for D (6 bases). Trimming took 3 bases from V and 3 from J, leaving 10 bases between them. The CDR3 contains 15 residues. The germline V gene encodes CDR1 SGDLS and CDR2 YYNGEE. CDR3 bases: TGTGCCAGCAGCGGCCGGGACAACTATAATTCACCCCTCCACTTT. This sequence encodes CASSGRDNYNSPLHF.

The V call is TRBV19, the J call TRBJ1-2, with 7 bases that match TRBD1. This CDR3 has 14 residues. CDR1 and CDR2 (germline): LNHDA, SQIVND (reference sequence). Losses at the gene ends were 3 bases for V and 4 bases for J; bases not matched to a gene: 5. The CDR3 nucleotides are TGTGCCAGTAGTATGCCGGGACAGATCTATGGCTACACCTTC. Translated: CASSMPGQIYGYTF. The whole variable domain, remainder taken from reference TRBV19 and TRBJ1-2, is DGGITQSPKYLFRKEGQNVTLSCEQNLNHDAMYWYRQDPGQGLRLIYYSQIVNDFQKGDIAEGYSVSREKKESFPLTVTSAQKNPTAFYLCASSMPGQIYGYTFGSGTRLTVV.

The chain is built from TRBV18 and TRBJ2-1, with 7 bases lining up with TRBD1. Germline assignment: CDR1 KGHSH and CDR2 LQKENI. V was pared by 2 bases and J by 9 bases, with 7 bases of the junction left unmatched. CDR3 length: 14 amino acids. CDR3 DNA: TGTGCCAGCTCACCAGGGGGACAGAAATTTGAGCAGTTCTTC. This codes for CASSPGGQKFEQFF.

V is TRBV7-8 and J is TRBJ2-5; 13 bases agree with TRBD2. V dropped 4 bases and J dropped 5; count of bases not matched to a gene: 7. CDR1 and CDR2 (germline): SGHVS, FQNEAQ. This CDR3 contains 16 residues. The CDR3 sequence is CASSSGLAGVVETQYF. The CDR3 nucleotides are TGTGCCAGCAGCTCCGGACTAGCGGGAGTCGTGGAGACCCAGTACTTC.

CDR3 sequence reads: CASSKWAGRTNEKLFF. In DNA form, the CDR3 reads TGTGCCAGCAGTAAATGGGCGGGGCGTACTAATGAAAAACTGTTTTTT. V is TRBV7-6 and J is TRBJ1-4, with D possibly TRBD1 on 5 matching bases. V gave up 6 bases and J gave up 2 bases, with 16 bases separating them. This CDR3 is built from 16 residues. Germline V gene data show CDR1 as SGHVS and CDR2 as FNYEAQ. Drawing the rest from reference TRBV7-6 and TRBJ1-4, the complete variable domain is GAGVSQSPRYKVTKRGQDVALRCDPISGHVSLYWYRQALGQGPEFLTYFNYEAQQDKSGLPNDRFSAERPEGSISTLTIQRTEQRDSAMYRCASSKWAGRTNEKLFFGSGTQLSVL.

This chain's CDR3 is CASSEWGGARAEAFF. The CDR3 nucleotides read TGTGCCAGCAGTGAATGGGGGGGCGCGAGGGCTGAAGCTTTCTTT. The rearrangement links TRBV25-1 to TRBJ1-1, with a weak D call TRBD1 (6 bases). From germline, CDR1 is MGHDK and CDR2 SYGVNS. CDR3 length equals 15 residues. The ends were cut back, 1 base at V and 6 bases at J, with 15 bases in the middle.

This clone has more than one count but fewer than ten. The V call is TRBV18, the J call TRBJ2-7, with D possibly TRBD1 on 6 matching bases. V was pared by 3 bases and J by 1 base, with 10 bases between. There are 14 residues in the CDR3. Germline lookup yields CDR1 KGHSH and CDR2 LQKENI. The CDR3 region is CASSPEQGSYEQYF. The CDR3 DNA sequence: TGTGCCAGCTCACCTGAACAGGGATCCTACGAGCAGTACTTC.

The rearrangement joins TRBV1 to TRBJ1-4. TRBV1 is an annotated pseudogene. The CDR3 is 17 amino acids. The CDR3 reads CTSSQDESPGRGEKLFF. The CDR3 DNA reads TGCACCAGCAGCCAAGATGAATCTCCGGGGCGGGGTGAAAAACTGTTTTTT.

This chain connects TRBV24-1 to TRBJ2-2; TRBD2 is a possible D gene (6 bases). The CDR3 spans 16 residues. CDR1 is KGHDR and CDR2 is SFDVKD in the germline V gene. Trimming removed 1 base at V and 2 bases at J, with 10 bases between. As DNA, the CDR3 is TGTGCCACCAGTGATTTTAGGGACTTCAACACCGGGGAGCTGTTTTTT. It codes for CATSDFRDFNTGELFF.

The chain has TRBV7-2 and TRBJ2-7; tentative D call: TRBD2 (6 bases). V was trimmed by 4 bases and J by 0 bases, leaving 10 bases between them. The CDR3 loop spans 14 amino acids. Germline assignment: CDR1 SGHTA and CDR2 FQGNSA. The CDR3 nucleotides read TGTGCCAGCAGCTGGGGGACTCACTCCTACGAGCAGTACTTC. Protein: CASSWGTHSYEQYF. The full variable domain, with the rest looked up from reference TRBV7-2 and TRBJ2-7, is GAGVSQSPSNKVTEKGKDVELRCDPISGHTALYWYRQSLGQGLEFLIYFQGNSAPDKSGLPSDRFSAERTGGSVSTLTIQRTQQEDSAVYLCASSWGTHSYEQYFGPGTRLTVT.

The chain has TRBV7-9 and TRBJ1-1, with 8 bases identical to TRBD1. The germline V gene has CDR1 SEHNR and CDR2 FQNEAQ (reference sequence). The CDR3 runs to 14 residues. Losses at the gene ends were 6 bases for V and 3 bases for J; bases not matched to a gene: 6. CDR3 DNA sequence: TGTGCCAGCAGTCTTCTACAGGGGGACACTGAAGCTTTCTTT. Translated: CASSLLQGDTEAFF.

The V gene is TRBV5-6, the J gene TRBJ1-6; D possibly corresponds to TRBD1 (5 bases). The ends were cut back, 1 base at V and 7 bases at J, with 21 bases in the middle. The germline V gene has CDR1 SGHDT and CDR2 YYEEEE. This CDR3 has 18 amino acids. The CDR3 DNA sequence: TGTGCCAGCAGCTTGTCGGTGTTCCAGGGTCCGATCAATTCACCCCTCCACTTT. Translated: CASSLSVFQGPINSPLHF.